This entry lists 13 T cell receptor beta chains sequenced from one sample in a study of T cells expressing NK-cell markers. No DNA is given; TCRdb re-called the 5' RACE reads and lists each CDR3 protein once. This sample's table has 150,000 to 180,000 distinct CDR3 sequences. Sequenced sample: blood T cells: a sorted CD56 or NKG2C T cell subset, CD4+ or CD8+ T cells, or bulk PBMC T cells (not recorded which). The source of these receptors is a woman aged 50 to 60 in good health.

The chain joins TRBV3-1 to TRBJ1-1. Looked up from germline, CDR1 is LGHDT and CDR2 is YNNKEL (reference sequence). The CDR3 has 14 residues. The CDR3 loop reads CASSHPAWGTEAFF. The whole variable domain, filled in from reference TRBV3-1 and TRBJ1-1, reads DTAVSQTPKYLVTQMGNDKSIKCEQNLGHDTMYWYKQDSKKFLKIMFSYNNKELIINETVPNRFSPKSPDKAHLNLHINSLELGDSAVYFCASSHPAWGTEAFFGQGTRLTVV.

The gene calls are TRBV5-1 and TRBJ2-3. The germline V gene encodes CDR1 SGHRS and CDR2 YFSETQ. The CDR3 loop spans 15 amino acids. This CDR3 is CASSFFDGGTDTQYF.

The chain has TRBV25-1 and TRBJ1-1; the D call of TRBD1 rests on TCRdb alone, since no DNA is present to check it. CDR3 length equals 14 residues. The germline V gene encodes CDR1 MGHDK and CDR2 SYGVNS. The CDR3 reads CASRMTGITTEAFF.

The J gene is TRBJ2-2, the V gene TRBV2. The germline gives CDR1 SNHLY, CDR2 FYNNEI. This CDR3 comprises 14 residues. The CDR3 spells CASSELPRSGELFF.

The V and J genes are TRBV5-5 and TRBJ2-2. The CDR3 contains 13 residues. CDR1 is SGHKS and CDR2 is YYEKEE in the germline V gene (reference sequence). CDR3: CASSWAITGELFF.

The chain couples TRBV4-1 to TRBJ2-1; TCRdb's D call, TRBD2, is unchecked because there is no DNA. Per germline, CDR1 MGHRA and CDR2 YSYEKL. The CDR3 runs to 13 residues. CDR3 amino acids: CASSQPTNNEQFF.

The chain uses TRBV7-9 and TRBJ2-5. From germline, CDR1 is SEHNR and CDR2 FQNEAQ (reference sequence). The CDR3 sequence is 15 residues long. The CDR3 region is CASSLPQAVQETQYF. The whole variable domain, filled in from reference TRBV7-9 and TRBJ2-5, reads DTGVSQNPRHKITKRGQNVTFRCDPISEHNRLYWYRQTLGQGPEFLTYFQNEAQLEKSRLLSDRFSAERPKGSFSTLEIQRTEQGDSAMYLCASSLPQAVQETQYFGPGTRLLVL.

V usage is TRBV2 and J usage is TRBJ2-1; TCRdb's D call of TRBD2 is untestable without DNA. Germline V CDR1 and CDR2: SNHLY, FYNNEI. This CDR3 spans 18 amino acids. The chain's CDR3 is CASRGLAGGHPTYNEQFF.

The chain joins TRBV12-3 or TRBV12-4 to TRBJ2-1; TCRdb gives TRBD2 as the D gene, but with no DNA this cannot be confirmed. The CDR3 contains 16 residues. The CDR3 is CASTLWGLAGYNEQFF.

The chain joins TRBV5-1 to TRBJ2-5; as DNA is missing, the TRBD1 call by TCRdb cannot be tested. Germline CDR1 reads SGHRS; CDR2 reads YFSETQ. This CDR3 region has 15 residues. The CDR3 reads CASSRDRGFSETQYF.

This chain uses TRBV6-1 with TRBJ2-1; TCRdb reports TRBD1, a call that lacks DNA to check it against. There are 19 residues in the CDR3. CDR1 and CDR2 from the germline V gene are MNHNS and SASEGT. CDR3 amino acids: CASKVGGTGRLRSYNEQFF.

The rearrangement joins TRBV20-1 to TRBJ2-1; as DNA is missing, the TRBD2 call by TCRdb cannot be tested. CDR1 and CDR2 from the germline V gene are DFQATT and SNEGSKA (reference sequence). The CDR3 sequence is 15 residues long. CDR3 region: CSAREAGGPRNEQFF.

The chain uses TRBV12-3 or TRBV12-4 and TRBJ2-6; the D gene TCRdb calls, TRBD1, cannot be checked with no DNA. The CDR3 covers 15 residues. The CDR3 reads CASSPQSIGANVLTF.